This T cell receptor beta chain came from a study of blood T cell repertoires in COVID-19. Study overall: Sources were T cells, B-cell-depleted T cells, or PBMCs; the material itself was cDNA or gDNA.

V dropped 0 bases and J dropped 5 bases, with 12 bases sitting between them. The CDR3 contains 15 residues. Germline V lookup: CDR1 MNHEY, CDR2 SVGAGI. In the original processing: Quantification of nucleated cells was approximated via reference gene primer amplification. Produced via immunoSEQ multiplex PCR; TCRdb's table is partial and in-frame only. That table gives V, J and clone size, and the DNA gave D and trimming. The data hold tens of thousands of clones, with 88% observed a single time. This chain links TRBV6-5 with TRBJ2-3, with D perhaps TRBD2 (6 bases). The source material was peripheral blood. The TCR was taken from a man aged 65 to 85 with acute or convalescent COVID-19. The CDR3 loop reads CASSYSLAEVDTQYF. The DNA of the CDR3 is TGTGCCAGCAGTTACTCGTTAGCGGAGGTAGATACGCAGTATTTT.